The clone carrying this T cell receptor (beta chain) has only a few counts. The data originate from a study of OX40 agonist ivuxolimab in advanced cancers. Sequencing used immunoSEQ multiplex PCR; TCRdb keeps in-frame clones, though not all of them. The sample holds about 70,000 clones, more than 75% seen once. Exclusion applied to patients with autoimmune disease history or systemic immunosuppression. Samples were taken at baseline and on day 1 of cycles 4 and 7. Germline V gene data show CDR1 as LNHDA and CDR2 as SQIVND (reference sequence). This CDR3 has 14 residues. V lost 2 bases and J 1 base, leaving 9 bases between the germline ends.

The input for sequencing was CD4+ or CD8+ T cells sorted from blood, taken in a trial of the OX40 agonist ivuxolimab. This clonotype originated in an adult with an advanced solid tumor such as melanoma, head and neck, liver or kidney cancer. The chain joins TRBV19 to TRBJ2-7; D uncertain. Here the CDR3 DNA reads TGTGCCAGTAGTATAATAGGCGGATCCTACGAGCAGTACTTC. This codes for CASSIIGGSYEQYF.